This passage covers 3 T cell receptor beta chains from one sample sequenced in a study of cytomegalovirus exposure and HLA in healthy donors. PCR employed 60 Vbeta and 13 Jbeta primers. The method was immunoSEQ multiplex PCR; TCRdb's version includes in-frame clones alone and lacks a portion of them. This sample's clone table lists tens of thousands of clones. The specimen was PBMCs. Receptors originate from a man in his fifties in good health and CMV-seronegative.

The chain uses TRBV6-1 and TRBJ1-5; 7 nucleotides align to TRBD1. J lost 0 bases, V lost 0 bases, and 2 bases had no gene match. The CDR3 consists of 16 residues. CDR1 MNHNS and CDR2 SASEGT come from the germline V gene. CDR3 residues: CASSEAHRGSNQPQHF. Here the CDR3 DNA reads TGTGCCAGCAGTGAAGCCCACAGGGGTAGCAATCAGCCCCAGCATTTT.

The chain combines TRBV29-1 with TRBJ1-1; D gene unclear. The ends were cut back, 5 bases at V and 5 bases at J, with 24 bases in the middle. The CDR3 totals 16 residues. In germline, CDR1 is SQVTM, CDR2 ANQGSEA. For the CDR3, the DNA is TGCAGCGTTCAGAAGCTAGGCGGGAGTTTAAGGACTGAAGCTTTCTTT. Its protein product is CSVQKLGGSLRTEAFF.

The rearrangement uses TRBV14 and TRBJ1-4, with D maybe TRBD1 (5 bases). CDR3 size: 15 residues. Germline V gene lookup returns CDR1 SGHDN and CDR2 FVKESK. Trimming left V 2 bases short and J 8 bases short, with 15 bases between. CDR3 in DNA: TGTGCCAGCAGCCAATTCGGGGGTAGAAGGGAAAAACTGTTTTTT. It codes for CASSQFGGRREKLFF.